The T cell receptor (beta chain) described here comes from a study of T cell changes during pregnancy in multiple sclerosis. This clone was observed a few times. Per germline, CDR1 SQVTM and CDR2 ANQGSEA. CDR3 length: 15 amino acids. With 5 bases clipped from V and 4 bases from J, the junction kept 8 bases outside the gene matches. Generated by immunoSEQ multiplex PCR, the TCRdb table keeps only in-frame clones and is missing some. The data contain fewer than 35,000 clones, roughly nine tenths of them seen just once; the ten biggest clones take up around 2.8%. This TCR was sampled from a female donor in good health, enrolled as a control in a pregnancy study. Sample: CD4+ T cells from peripheral blood mononuclear cells, taken in the third trimester of pregnancy. V usage is TRBV29-1 and J usage is TRBJ2-6; 7 bases are a match to TRBD1. As DNA, the CDR3 is TGCAGCGTTACTACAGGGGTGAACGGGGCCAACGTCCTGACTTTC. Residues: CSVTTGVNGANVLTF.